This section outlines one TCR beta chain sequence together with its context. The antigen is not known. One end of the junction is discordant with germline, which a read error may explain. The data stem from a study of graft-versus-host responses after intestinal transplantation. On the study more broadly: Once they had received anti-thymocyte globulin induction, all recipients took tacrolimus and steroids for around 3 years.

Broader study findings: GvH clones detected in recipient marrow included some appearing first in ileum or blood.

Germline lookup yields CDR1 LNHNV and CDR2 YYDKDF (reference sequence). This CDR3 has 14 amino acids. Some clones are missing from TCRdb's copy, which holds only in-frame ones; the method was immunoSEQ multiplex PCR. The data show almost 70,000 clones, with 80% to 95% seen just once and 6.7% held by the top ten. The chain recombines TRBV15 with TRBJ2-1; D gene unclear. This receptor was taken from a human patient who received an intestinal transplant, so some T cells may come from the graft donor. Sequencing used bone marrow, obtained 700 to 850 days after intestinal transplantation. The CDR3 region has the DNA TGTGCCACCAGCAGAATAATAAAAGGATATTCTCCCGTCTTC. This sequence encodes CATSRIIKGYSPVF.